The T cell receptor (beta chain) described here comes from a study of early T cells in non-severe SARS-CoV-2 infection. TCRdb used MiXCR to reprocess the 5' RACE reads, holding one entry per CDR3 protein. The repertoire holds more than 80,000 distinct CDR3 sequences, approximately 11% seen once, with around 5.1% in the top ten. The sample holds a few counts of this clonotype. The CDR3 consists of 11 residues. CDR1 MNHEY and CDR2 SVGEGT come from the germline V gene. Trimming took off 7 bases at V and 2 bases at J, with 6 bases between the two ends. This TCR derives from an adult who was a healthcare worker with PCR-confirmed SARS-CoV-2 infection or an uninfected control (not recorded which). Sequences were obtained from whole blood. The chain joins TRBV6-2 or TRBV6-3 to TRBJ2-7; D uncertain. The chain's CDR3 is CASTTAYEQYF. The CDR3 coding sequence is TGTGCCAGCACCACAGCCTACGAGCAGTACTTC.